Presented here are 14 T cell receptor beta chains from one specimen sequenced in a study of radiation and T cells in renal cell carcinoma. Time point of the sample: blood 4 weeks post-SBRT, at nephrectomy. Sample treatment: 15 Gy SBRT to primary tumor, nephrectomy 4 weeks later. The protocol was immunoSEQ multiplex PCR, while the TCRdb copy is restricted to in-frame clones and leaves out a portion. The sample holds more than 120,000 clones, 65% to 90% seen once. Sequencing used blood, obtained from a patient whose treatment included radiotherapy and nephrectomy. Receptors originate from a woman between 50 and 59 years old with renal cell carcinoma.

The CDR3 here is CASSLWAETYQETQYF. In DNA, the CDR3 is TGTGCCAGCAGCTTGTGGGCAGAGACGTACCAAGAGACCCAGTACTTC. V usage is TRBV5-6 and J usage is TRBJ2-5; D uncertain. Germline V gene lookup returns CDR1 SGHDT and CDR2 YYEEEE. V lost 1 base, J lost 0 bases, and 13 bases lay in between. The CDR3 is 16 amino acids.

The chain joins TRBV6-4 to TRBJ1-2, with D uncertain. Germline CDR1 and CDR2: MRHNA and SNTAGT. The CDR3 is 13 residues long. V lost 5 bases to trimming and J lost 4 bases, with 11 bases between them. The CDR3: CASSRSHSYGYTF. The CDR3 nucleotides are TGTGCCAGCAGTCGGTCCCATTCCTATGGCTACACCTTC.

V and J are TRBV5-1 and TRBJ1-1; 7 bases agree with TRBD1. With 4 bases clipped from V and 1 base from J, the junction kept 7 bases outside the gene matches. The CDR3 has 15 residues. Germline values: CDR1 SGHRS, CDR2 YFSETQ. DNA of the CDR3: TGCGCCAGCAGCCCTGGGGACAGAAAGAACACTGAAGCTTTCTTT. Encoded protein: CASSPGDRKNTEAFF.

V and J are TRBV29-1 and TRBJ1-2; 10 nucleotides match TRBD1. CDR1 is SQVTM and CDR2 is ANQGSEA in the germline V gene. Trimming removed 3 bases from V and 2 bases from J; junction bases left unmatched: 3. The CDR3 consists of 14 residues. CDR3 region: CSVEWDRGNYGYTF. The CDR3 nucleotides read TGCAGCGTTGAGTGGGACAGGGGAAACTATGGCTACACCTTC.

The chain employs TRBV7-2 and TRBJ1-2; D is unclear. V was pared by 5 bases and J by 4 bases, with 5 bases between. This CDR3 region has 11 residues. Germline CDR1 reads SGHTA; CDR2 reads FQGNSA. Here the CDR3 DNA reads TGTGCCAGCAGCCCTTCCTATGGCTACACCTTC. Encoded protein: CASSPSYGYTF.

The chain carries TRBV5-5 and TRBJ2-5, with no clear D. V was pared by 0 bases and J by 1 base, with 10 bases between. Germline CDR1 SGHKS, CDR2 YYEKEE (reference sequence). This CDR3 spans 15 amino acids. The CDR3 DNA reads TGTGCCAGCAGCTTGGAAGGGCTCCCCCAAGAGACCCAGTACTTC. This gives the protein CASSLEGLPQETQYF.

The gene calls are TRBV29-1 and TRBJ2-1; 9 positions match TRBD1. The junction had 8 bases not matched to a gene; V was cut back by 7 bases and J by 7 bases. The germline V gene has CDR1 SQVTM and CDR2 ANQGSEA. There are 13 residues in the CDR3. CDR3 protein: CSGQQGARNEQFF. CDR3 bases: TGCAGCGGTCAACAGGGGGCAAGGAATGAGCAGTTCTTC.

The DNA of the CDR3 is TGTGCCAGCGGCCGGGAGGGCGGCTACACCTTC. Translating it yields CASGREGGYTF. The chain couples TRBV6-5 to TRBJ1-2; D gene ambiguous. The germline V gene encodes CDR1 MNHEY and CDR2 SVGAGI. The CDR3 length is 11 residues. Trimming removed 8 bases from V and 8 bases from J, with 12 bases in between.

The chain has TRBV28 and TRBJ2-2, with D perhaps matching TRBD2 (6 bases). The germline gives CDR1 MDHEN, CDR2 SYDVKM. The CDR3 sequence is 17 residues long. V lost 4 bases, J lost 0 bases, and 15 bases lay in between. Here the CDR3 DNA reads TGTGCCAGCAGTTCCCCTAGGCCTAGCGCGAACACCGGGGAGCTGTTTTTT. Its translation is CASSSPRPSANTGELFF.

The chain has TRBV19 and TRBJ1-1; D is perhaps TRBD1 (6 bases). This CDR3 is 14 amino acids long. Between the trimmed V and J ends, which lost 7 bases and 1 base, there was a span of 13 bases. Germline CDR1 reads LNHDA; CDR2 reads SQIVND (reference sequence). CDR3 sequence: CASTWSRGNTEAFF. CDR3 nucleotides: TGTGCCAGTACCTGGAGCAGGGGGAACACTGAAGCTTTCTTT.

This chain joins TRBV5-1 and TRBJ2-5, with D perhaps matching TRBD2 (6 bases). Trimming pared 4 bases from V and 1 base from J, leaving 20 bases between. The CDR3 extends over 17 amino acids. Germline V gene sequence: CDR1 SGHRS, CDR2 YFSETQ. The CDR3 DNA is TGCGCCAGCAGCCCCGTCGGGGGTAGGGGCCTCCAAGAGACCCAGTACTTC. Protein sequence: CASSPVGGRGLQETQYF. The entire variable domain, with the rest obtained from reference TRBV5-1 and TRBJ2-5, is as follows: KAGVTQTPRYLIKTRGQQVTLSCSPISGHRSVSWYQQTPGQGLQFLFEYFSETQRNKGNFPGRFSGRQFSNSRSEMNVSTLELGDSALYLCASSPVGGRGLQETQYFGPGTRLLVL.

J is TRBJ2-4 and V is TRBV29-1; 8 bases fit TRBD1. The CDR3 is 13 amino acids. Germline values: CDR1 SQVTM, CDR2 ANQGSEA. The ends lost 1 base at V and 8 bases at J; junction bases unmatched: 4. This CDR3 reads CSVEGQGADIQYF. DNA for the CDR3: TGCAGCGTTGAAGGCCAGGGGGCGGACATTCAGTACTTC.

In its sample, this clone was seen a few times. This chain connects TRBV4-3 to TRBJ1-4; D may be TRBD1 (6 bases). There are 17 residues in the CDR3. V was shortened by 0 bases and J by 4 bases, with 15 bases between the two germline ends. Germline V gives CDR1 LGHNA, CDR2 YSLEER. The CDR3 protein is CASSQERADSYNEKLFF. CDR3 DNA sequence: TGCGCCAGCAGCCAAGAAAGGGCGGACAGCTATAATGAAAAACTGTTTTTT.

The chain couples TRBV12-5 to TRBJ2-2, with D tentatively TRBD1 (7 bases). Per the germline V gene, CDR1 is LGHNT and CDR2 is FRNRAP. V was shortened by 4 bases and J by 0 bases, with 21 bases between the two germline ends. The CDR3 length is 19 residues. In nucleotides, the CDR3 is TGTGCTAGTGGTTCTGCGGGAAGGGGGCTTTTCGCGAACACCGGGGAGCTGTTTTTT. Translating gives CASGSAGRGLFANTGELFF.